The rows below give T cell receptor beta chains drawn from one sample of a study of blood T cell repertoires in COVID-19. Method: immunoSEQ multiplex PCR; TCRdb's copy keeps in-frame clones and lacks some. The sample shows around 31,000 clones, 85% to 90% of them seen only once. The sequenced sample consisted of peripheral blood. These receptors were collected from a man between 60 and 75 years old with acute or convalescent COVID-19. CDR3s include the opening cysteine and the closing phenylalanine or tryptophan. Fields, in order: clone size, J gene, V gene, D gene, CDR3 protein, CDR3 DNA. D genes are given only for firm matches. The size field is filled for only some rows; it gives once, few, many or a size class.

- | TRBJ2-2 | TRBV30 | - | CAWKWGPGTGELFF | TGTGCCTGGAAATGGGGGCCCGGCACCGGGGAGCTGTTTTTT
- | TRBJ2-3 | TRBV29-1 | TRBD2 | CSVVVPPGLTTDTQYF | TGCAGCGTTGTGGTGCCCCCGGGACTAACCACAGATACGCAGTATTTT
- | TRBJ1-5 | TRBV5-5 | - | CASSWGQGAGQPQHF | TGTGCCAGCAGCTGGGGTCAAGGGGCAGGTCAGCCCCAGCATTTT
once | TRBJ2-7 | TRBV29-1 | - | CSVGGREPPYEQYF | TGCAGCGTTGGGGGGCGGGAGCCACCCTACGAGCAGTACTTC
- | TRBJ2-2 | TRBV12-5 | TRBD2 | CASGLGLAGGPHTGELFF | TGTGCTAGTGGTTTGGGACTAGCGGGGGGGCCTCACACCGGGGAGCTGTTTTTT
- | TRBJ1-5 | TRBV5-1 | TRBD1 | CASSSTGDQPQHF | TGCGCCAGCAGCTCTACAGGGGATCAGCCCCAGCATTTT
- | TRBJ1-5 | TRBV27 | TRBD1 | CASSLSIGTGGTTQHF | TGTGCCAGCAGTTTATCTATTGGGACAGGGGGTACGACCCAGCATTTT
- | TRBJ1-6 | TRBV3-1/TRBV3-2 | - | CASSQLGAGGSPLHF | TGTGCCAGCAGCCAACTAGGGGCGGGAGGTTCACCCCTCCACTTT
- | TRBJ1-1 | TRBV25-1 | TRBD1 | CAAGQWSTEAFF | TGTGCCGCGGGACAGTGGAGCACTGAAGCTTTCTTT
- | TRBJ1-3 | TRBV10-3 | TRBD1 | CAIRPGQGSSGNTIYF | TGTGCCATCAGACCCGGACAGGGGAGCTCTGGAAACACCATATATTTT
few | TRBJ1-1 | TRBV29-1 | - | CSVDKGQLNTEAFF | TGCAGCGTCGATAAGGGGCAACTGAACACTGAAGCTTTCTTT
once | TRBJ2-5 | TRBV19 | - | CASKDTPLQETQYF | TGTGCCAGTAAGGACACTCCTCTCCAAGAGACCCAGTACTTC
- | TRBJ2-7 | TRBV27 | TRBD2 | CASSPGTSGPYEQYF | TGTGCCAGCAGCCCCGGGACTAGCGGACCCTACGAGCAGTACTTC
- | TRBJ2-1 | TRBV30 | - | CAWSQGSGSYNEQFF | TGTGCCTGGAGTCAAGGAAGTGGGAGCTACAATGAGCAGTTCTTC
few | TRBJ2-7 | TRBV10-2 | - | CASSEGPGQYF | TGCGCCAGCAGTGAGGGGCCCGGGCAGTACTTC
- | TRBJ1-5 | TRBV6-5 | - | CASIQRGRSNQPQHF | TGTGCCAGCATCCAGAGGGGGAGAAGCAATCAGCCCCAGCATTTT
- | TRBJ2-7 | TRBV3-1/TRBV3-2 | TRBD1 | CASSLTGQGYEQYF | TGTGCCAGCAGTCTCACGGGACAGGGTTACGAGCAGTACTTC
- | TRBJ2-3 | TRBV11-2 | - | CASRNLRSVSTDTQYF | TGTGCCAGCAGGAACCTCCGGAGCGTCAGCACAGATACGCAGTATTTT
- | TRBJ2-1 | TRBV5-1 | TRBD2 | CASSYIAGAWNEQFF | TGCGCCAGCAGCTACATAGCGGGAGCTTGGAATGAGCAGTTCTTC
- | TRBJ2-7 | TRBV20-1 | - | CSAPGYYEQYF | TGCAGTGCTCCAGGATACTACGAGCAGTACTTC
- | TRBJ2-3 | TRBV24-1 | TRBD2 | CATSEPGLAGGGTDTQYF | TGTGCCACCAGTGAACCTGGACTAGCGGGAGGGGGGACAGATACGCAGTATTTT
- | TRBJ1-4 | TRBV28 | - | CASSLEQGGNEKLFF | TGTGCCAGCAGTTTAGAACAGGGTGGTAATGAAAAACTGTTTTTT
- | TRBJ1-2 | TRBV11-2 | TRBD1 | CASSLAQGGRYTF | TGTGCCAGCAGCTTAGCACAGGGGGGTCGCTACACCTTC
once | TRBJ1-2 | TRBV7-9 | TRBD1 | CASSLGGQSYGYTF | TGTGCCAGCAGCTTAGGGGGACAGTCTTATGGCTACACCTTC
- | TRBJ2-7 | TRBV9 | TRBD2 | CASSVGLADYEQYF | TGTGCCAGCAGCGTAGGACTAGCGGATTACGAACAGTACTTC
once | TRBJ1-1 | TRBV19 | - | CASIRGITEAFF | TGTGCCAGTATCCGGGGGATAACTGAAGCTTTCTTT
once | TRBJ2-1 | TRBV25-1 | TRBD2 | CASSVTSESSYNEQFF | TGTGCCAGCAGTGTTACTAGCGAGAGCTCCTACAATGAGCAGTTCTTC
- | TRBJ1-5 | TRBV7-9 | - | CASSLGQLNQPQHF | TGTGCCAGCAGCTTAGGACAGTTAAATCAGCCCCAGCATTTT
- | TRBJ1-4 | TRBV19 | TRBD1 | CASSRQGLREKLFF | TGTGCCAGTAGCCGACAGGGGCTGCGAGAAAAACTGTTTTTT
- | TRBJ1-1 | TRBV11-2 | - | CASTQSRWSAEAFF | TGTGCCAGCACCCAGTCGCGGTGGAGCGCTGAAGCTTTCTTT
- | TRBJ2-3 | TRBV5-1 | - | CASTSEPGDTQYF | TGCGCCAGCACCTCCGAGCCGGGAGATACGCAGTATTTT
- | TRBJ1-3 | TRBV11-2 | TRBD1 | CASSATGLSGNTIYF | TGTGCCAGCAGCGCGACAGGGTTATCTGGAAACACCATATATTTT
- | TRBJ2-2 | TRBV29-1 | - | CSAVTGITGELFF | TGCAGCGCCGTAACAGGGATAACCGGGGAGCTGTTTTTT
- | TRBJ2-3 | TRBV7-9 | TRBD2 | CASSPGLAESTDTQYF | TGTGCCAGCAGCCCAGGACTAGCGGAGAGCACAGATACGCAGTATTTT
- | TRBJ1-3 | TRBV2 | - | CASSAQGSLNSGNTIYF | TGTGCCAGCAGCGCGCAGGGGAGTCTTAACTCTGGAAACACCATATATTTT
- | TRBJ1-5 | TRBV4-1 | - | CASSQGAGRAQPQHF | TGCGCCAGCAGCCAAGGAGCGGGCAGGGCCCAGCCCCAGCATTTT
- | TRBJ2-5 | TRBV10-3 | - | CAISESTTPETQYF | TGTGCCATCAGTGAGTCGACTACCCCAGAGACCCAGTACTTC
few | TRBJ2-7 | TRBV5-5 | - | CASSLRLYEQYF | TGTGCCAGCAGCTTGAGACTCTACGAGCAGTACTTC
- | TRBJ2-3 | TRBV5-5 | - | CASSPLPGGFGTDTQYF | TGTGCCAGCAGCCCGCTCCCGGGTGGGTTTGGCACAGATACGCAGTATTTT
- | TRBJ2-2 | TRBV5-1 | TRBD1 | CASSSGTVNTGELFF | TGCGCCAGCAGCTCAGGGACAGTTAACACCGGGGAGCTGTTTTTT